This T cell receptor beta chain was captured in a study of early T cells in non-severe SARS-CoV-2 infection. This clonotype was seen more than once but under ten times. Each CDR3 protein is one row after TCRdb ran MiXCR on the 5' RACE reads. The sample records some 22,000 distinct CDR3 sequences, roughly 5.3% being singletons. The CDR3 length is 17 residues. Germline CDR1 and CDR2: SGHVS and FQNEAQ. V lost 5 bases and J lost 3; bases outside the gene matches: 11. Sequencing was carried out using whole blood. This chain joins TRBV7-8 and TRBJ1-5; TRBD1 matches 9 bases. The clonotype originates from an adult who was a healthcare worker with PCR-confirmed SARS-CoV-2 infection or an uninfected control (not recorded which). The CDR3 protein is CASSGTRGQGNNQPQHF. The CDR3 nucleotides are TGTGCCAGCAGCGGGACCCGGGGACAGGGCAACAATCAGCCCCAGCATTTT.